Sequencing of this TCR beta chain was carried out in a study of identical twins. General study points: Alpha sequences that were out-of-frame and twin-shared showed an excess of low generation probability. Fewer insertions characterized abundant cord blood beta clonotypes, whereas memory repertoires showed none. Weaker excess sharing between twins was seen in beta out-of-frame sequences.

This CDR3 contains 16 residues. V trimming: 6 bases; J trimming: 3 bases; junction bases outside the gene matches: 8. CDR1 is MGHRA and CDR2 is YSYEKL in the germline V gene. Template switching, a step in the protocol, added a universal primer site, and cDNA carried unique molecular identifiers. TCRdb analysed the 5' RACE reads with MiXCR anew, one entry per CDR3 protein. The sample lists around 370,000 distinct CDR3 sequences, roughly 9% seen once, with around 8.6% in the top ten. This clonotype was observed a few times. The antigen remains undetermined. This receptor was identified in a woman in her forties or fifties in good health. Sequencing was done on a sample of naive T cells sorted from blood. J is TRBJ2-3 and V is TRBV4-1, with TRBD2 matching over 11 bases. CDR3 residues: CASRSPTSGRTDTQYF. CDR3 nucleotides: TGCGCCAGCAGATCTCCTACTAGCGGGAGAACAGATACGCAGTATTTT.